These 20 T cell receptor beta chains were sequenced from one sample in a study of cytomegalovirus exposure and HLA in healthy donors (dated by TCRdb to about 2017). Libraries were constructed by the immunoSEQ multiplex PCR assay. TCRdb mirrors the immuneACCESS table, restricted to in-frame sequences. Some clones are absent from its copies; in checked studies, under half trace to an unresolved V gene, and the reason for the others is unknown. The sample profile shows 120,000 to 150,000 clones; about 90% of them were found once. 2.5% to 3.5% of the sample goes to the ten largest clones. Sequencing was done on a sample of PBMCs. These receptors all stem from a man aged 18 to 29 in good health and CMV-seronegative.

In its sample, this clone was seen many times. This chain joins TRBV13 and TRBJ1-5, with D possibly TRBD1 on 5 matching bases. The CDR3 is 17 amino acids. Germline values: CDR1 PRHDT, CDR2 FYEKMQ (reference sequence). Trimming left V 2 bases short and J 2 bases short, with 16 bases between. CDR3 sequence reads: CASSLNRNLVGNQPQHF. CDR3 bases: TGTGCCAGCAGCTTAAACAGGAACCTCGTTGGCAATCAGCCCCAGCATTTT.

The rearrangement uses TRBV16 and TRBJ1-2, with no clear D. The V end was cut by 1 base, the J end by 5 bases, with 29 bases between. The CDR3 runs 20 residues. Germline V gene lookup returns CDR1 KGHSY and CDR2 FQNENV. The CDR3 bases are TGTGCCAGCAGCCAATTTAAGATTACCAGATCCCCCCAGAAAACATATGGCTACACCTTC. Its protein product is CASSQFKITRSPQKTYGYTF.

This rearrangement joins TRBV7-6 to TRBJ2-3; the match to TRBD1 covers 9 bases. Germline lookup yields CDR1 SGHVS and CDR2 FNYEAQ. The CDR3 is made up of 16 amino acids. The V gene end was trimmed by 0 bases and the J gene end by 2 bases; junction bases not matched to a gene: 3. The CDR3 nucleotides read TGTGCCAGCAGCTTAGCGGGACAGGGAACCACAGATACGCAGTATTTT. Its protein product is CASSLAGQGTTDTQYF.

This clone was found once. This chain connects TRBV7-2 to TRBJ2-2, with D tentatively TRBD1 (6 bases). There are 15 residues in the CDR3. V lost 5 bases, J lost 3 bases, and 13 bases lay in between. Germline CDR1 is SGHTA and CDR2 is FQGNSA. This CDR3 is CASSPPDSYTGELFF. CDR3 DNA: TGTGCCAGCAGCCCCCCGGACAGCTACACCGGGGAGCTGTTTTTT.

The chain has TRBV5-1 and TRBJ1-5; D is perhaps TRBD1 (5 bases). Trimming left V 1 base short and J 5 bases short, with 10 bases between. This CDR3 contains 14 residues. Germline loops: CDR1 SGHRS, CDR2 YFSETQ. CDR3 DNA sequence: TGCGCCAGCAGCTTGCTGCAGGGTGATCAGCCCCAGCATTTT. This gives the protein CASSLLQGDQPQHF.

This clone was picked up one time. The chain recombines TRBV15 with TRBJ1-4, with 8 bases matching TRBD1. Germline CDR1 and CDR2: LNHNV and YYDKDF (reference sequence). J lost 8 bases, V lost 4 bases, and 9 bases had no gene match. CDR3 size: 15 residues. CDR3 protein: CATSTLQGAGEKLFF. DNA of the CDR3: TGTGCCACCAGCACTCTTCAGGGGGCCGGAGAAAAACTGTTTTTT.

The chain joins TRBV5-1 to TRBJ2-7, with a possible D match to TRBD2 (5 bases). The ends were cut back, 1 base at V and 7 bases at J, with 9 bases in the middle. This CDR3 comprises 12 residues. CDR1 is SGHRS and CDR2 is YFSETQ in the germline V gene. The CDR3 sequence: CASSLSTGEQYF. The CDR3 bases are TGCGCCAGCAGCTTGAGTACGGGGGAGCAGTACTTC.

The chain links TRBV6-1 to TRBJ2-2, with D uncertain. The CDR3 totals 14 residues. V was trimmed by 3 bases and J by 1 base, leaving 6 bases between them. Looked up from germline, CDR1 is MNHNS and CDR2 is SASEGT. The CDR3 DNA sequence: TGTGCCAGCAGTGATCAGAAGAACACCGGGGAGCTGTTTTTT. It is translated as CASSDQKNTGELFF.

The V and J genes are TRBV2 and TRBJ2-5; D is unclear. This CDR3 contains 13 residues. V lost 6 bases and J lost 4, with 12 bases in between. Per germline, CDR1 SNHLY and CDR2 FYNNEI. CDR3 loop: CASSERQVETQYF. As DNA, the CDR3 is TGTGCCAGCAGCGAAAGGCAGGTAGAGACCCAGTACTTC.

The sample holds one count of this clone. The chain carries TRBV5-1 and TRBJ1-1; 7 positions match TRBD1. The germline gives CDR1 SGHRS, CDR2 YFSETQ. V gave up 3 bases and J gave up 1 base; unmatched junction bases: 6. This CDR3 comprises 15 residues. This CDR3 is CASSSYRGGNTEAFF. The CDR3 region has the DNA TGCGCCAGCAGCTCGTACAGGGGCGGGAACACTGAAGCTTTCTTT.

This clone was seen only once. This rearrangement joins TRBV27 to TRBJ2-7, with TRBD2 as a possible D gene (5 bases). Trimming removed 7 bases at V and 2 bases at J, with 18 bases between. The CDR3 is 15 residues long. Per the germline V gene, CDR1 is MNHEY and CDR2 is SMNVEV (reference sequence). The CDR3 here is CASTFTGSLPYEQYF. The CDR3 region has the DNA TGTGCCAGCACCTTCACGGGGAGTTTACCCTACGAGCAGTACTTC.

J is TRBJ2-1 and V is TRBV6-1; 11 bases map to TRBD2. Germline values: CDR1 MNHNS, CDR2 SASEGT. CDR3 length: 15 amino acids. V trimming: 5 bases; J trimming: 10 bases; junction bases outside the gene matches: 10. Here the CDR3 reads CASSPLAGGLSEQFF. CDR3 DNA: TGTGCCAGCAGTCCGCTAGCGGGGGGATTATCGGAGCAGTTCTTC.

The V gene is TRBV13, the J gene TRBJ2-5; tentatively, D is TRBD2 (7 bases). Looked up from germline, CDR1 is PRHDT and CDR2 is FYEKMQ (reference sequence). Trimming cost V 3 bases and J 5 bases, with 13 bases left between them. The CDR3 extends over 14 amino acids. In nucleotides, the CDR3 is TGTGCCAGCAGCTTGAAGGGGGGGCACGAGACCCAGTACTTC. As protein: CASSLKGGHETQYF. The whole variable domain, filled in from reference TRBV13 and TRBJ2-5, reads AAGVIQSPRHLIKEKRETATLKCYPIPRHDTVYWYQQGPGQDPQFLISFYEKMQSDKGSIPDRFSAQQFSDYHSELNMSSLELGDSALYFCASSLKGGHETQYFGPGTRLLVL.

V and J are TRBV6-1 and TRBJ2-7, with 7 bases that match TRBD1. V gave up 6 bases and J gave up 4 bases; unmatched junction bases: 12. This CDR3 is built from 15 residues. The germline gives CDR1 MNHNS, CDR2 SASEGT. The CDR3 nucleotides read TGTGCCAGCAGCCTGAACAGGGGTATCCTTTACGAGCAGTACTTC. Translated, it gives CASSLNRGILYEQYF.

V and J are TRBV27 and TRBJ2-7; 9 nucleotides agree with TRBD1. V trimming: 2 bases; J trimming: 6 bases; junction bases outside the gene matches: 8. CDR3 length: 15 residues. Germline values: CDR1 MNHEY, CDR2 SMNVEV (reference sequence). The DNA for the CDR3 is TGTGCCAGCAGTTTAGGGGGACAGGGTGTAATCGAGCAGTACTTC. It is translated as CASSLGGQGVIEQYF.

The chain has TRBV7-9 and TRBJ2-6; a possible D gene is TRBD2 (5 bases). Trimming removed 6 bases from V and 15 bases from J, with 18 bases in between. The germline CDR1 and CDR2 sequences are SEHNR and FQNEAQ (reference sequence). This CDR3 has 13 amino acids. The DNA for the CDR3 is TGTGCCAGCAGTTCCGGTCCGGGAACGGGCCTGACTTTC. It codes for CASSSGPGTGLTF.

The chain carries TRBV27 and TRBJ1-4; 8 bases agree with TRBD1. J was trimmed by 8 bases and V by 1 base; bases with no gene match: 3. The CDR3 loop spans 14 amino acids. Looked up from germline, CDR1 is MNHEY and CDR2 is SMNVEV (reference sequence). CDR3 sequence (DNA): TGTGCCAGCAGTTTATGGACAGGGAGCGAAAAACTGTTTTTT. This encodes CASSLWTGSEKLFF.

This chain uses TRBV18 with TRBJ2-3; D not resolved. CDR3 size: 15 residues. CDR1 and CDR2 from the germline V gene are KGHSH and LQKENI. Trimming pared 2 bases from V and 0 bases from J, leaving 9 bases between. Here the CDR3 DNA reads TGTGCCAGCTCACCAGCCTACCTCAGCACAGATACGCAGTATTTT. This codes for CASSPAYLSTDTQYF.

Concerning this clone: The sample has other DNA sequences that encode this CDR3 too. The chain employs TRBV29-1 and TRBJ2-7, with TRBD1 matching over 8 bases. Trimming took 4 bases from V and 1 from J; bases not matched to a gene: 3. The germline gives CDR1 SQVTM, CDR2 ANQGSEA. CDR3 length: 13 amino acids. CDR3 protein: CSVVTGGSYEQYF. The CDR3 nucleotides are TGCAGCGTTGTAACAGGGGGTTCCTACGAGCAGTACTTC.

CDR3 sequence: CASSFFSGGTDTQYF. The CDR3 coding sequence is TGTGCCAGCAGTTTTTTCAGCGGGGGCACAGATACGCAGTATTTT. V is TRBV27 and J is TRBJ2-3; 7 bases line up with TRBD2. In germline, CDR1 is MNHEY, CDR2 SMNVEV (reference sequence). V was pared by 3 bases and J by 1 base, with 4 bases of the junction left unmatched. The CDR3 has 15 amino acids.